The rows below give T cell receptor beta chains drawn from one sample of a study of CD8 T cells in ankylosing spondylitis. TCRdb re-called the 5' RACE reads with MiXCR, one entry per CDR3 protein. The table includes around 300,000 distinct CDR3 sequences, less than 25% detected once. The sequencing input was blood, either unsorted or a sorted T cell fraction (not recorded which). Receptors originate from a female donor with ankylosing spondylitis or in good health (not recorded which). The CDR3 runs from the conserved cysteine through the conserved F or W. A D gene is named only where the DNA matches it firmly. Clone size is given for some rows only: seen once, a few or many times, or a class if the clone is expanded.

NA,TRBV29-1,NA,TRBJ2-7,TGCAGCGTCTGGACGGCCTACGAGCAGTACTTC,CSVWTAYEQYF
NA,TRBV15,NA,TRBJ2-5,TGTGCCACCAGCACCGACCGTCCAGAGACCCAGTACTTC,CATSTDRPETQYF
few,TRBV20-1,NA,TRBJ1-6,TGCAGTGCCAGGAAGGACTCACCCCTCCACTTT,CSARKDSPLHF
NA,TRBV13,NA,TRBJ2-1,TGTGCCAGCAGCGCACATGGGGACAATGAGCAGTTCTTC,CASSAHGDNEQFF
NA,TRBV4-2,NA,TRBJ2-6,TGTGCCAGCAGCCAAAGGAGCTCTGGGGCCAACGTCCTGACTTTC,CASSQRSSGANVLTF
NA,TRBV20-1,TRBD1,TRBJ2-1,TGCAGTGCTAGACCAGTGGGACAGGCCCTTGGGGGGAAGTTCTTC,CSARPVGQALGGKFF
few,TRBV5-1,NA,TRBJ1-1,TGCGCCAGCAGCGTGGAACTTAACACTGAAGCTTTCTTT,CASSVELNTEAFF
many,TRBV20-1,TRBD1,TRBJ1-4,TGCAGTGCTAAAACAGGGGTAGGGACTAATGAAAAACTGTTTTTT,CSAKTGVGTNEKLFF
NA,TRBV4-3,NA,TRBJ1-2,TGCGCCAGCAGCCAGGCACCGGACGGCTATGGCTACACCTTC,CASSQAPDGYGYTF
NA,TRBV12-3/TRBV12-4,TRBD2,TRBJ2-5,TGTGCCAGCAGTAGGACTAGCAGCCAAGAGACCCAGTACTTC,CASSRTSSQETQYF
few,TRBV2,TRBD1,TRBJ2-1,TGTGCCAGCAGTGAATTTGGGACAGGGGGCGTTGAGCAGTTCTTC,CASSEFGTGGVEQFF